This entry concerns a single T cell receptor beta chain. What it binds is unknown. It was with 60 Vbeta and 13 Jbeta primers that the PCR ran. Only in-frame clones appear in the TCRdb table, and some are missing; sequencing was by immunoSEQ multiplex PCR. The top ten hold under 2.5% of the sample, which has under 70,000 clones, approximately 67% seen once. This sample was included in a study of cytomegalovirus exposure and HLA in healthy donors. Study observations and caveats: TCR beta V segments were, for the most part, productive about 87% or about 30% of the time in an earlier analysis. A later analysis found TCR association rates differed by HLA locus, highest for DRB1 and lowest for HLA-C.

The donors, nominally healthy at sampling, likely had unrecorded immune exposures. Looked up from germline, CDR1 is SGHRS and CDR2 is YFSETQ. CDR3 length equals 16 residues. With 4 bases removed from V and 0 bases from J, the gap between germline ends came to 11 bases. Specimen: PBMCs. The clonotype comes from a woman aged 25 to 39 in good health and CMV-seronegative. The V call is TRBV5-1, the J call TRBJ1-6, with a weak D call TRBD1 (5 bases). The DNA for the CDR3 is TGCGCCAGCAGCCCAGGGCCGAGCTCCTATAATTCACCCCTCCACTTT. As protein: CASSPGPSSYNSPLHF.